This TCR beta chain was retrieved from a study of a mutant IDH1 vaccine in newly diagnosed glioma (dated by TCRdb to about 2021). Background on the whole study: Of the approximately 30 treated patients, about 60% were male and about 38% were female, and the mean age was 40.4 years. Before enrollment, patients had received standard therapy of radiotherapy alone, temozolomide alone, or radiochemotherapy with temozolomide; most received the combination. Peripheral blood was drawn at six visits: V03 (baseline), V05, V07, V10, V12 and V13. For exploratory analyses, roughly 25 treated patients had longitudinal TCRB deep sequencing done wherever samples were available. Study-wide findings and limitations: Immune responses induced by the vaccine were seen in approximately 93% of patients across multiple MHC alleles. PBMC samples for TCRB deep sequencing were selected based on availability. No apparent relationship was observed between pseudoprogression and alterations in the top peripheral T cell clonotypes detected by TCRB sequencing. The authors stated that sample limitations prevented analyses of patient blood samples from being reproduced.

The method was the immunoSEQ multiplex PCR assay. The hsTCRB Kit was used according to the manufacturer's protocol to amplify rearranged TCR beta chain sequences. TCRB libraries were sequenced on an Illumina MiSeq. Under the source paper's analysis protocol: The proprietary platform of the kit vendor was used for demultiplexing, trimming and gene mapping. TCRdb took this table from immuneACCESS and kept in-frame rearrangements with V and J called. Such tables lack part of the clones; where checked against another copy, unresolved V genes explain under half of the gap, and the rest is unexplained. V and J calls and clone size are copied from that table; D and trimming were computed from the DNA. A total of tens of thousands of clones appear in this sample, around 83% of them only once. Roughly 4.4% of the sample rests with the top ten. After removal of 4 bases from V and 5 bases from J, the junction retains 5 bases not matched to a gene. Its CDR3 holds 14 amino acids, cysteine through phenylalanine. Just CDR3 DNA is preserved here, 42 bases in frame from base 1. CDR1 and CDR2 were assigned from the germline V gene as LGHNA and YSLEER.

The time point label for this specimen denotes: baseline, week 1 (first vaccination visit). Read against the paper, the sample's treatment or condition label means: pre-vaccination baseline after standard-of-care therapy. Newly diagnosed WHO grade 3 or 4 IDH1-mutant astrocytomas showing loss of nuclear ATRX were present in the donors. The samples were drawn from NOA16, a multicentre, single-arm, open-label phase I trial in Germany that tested a mutant IDH1 peptide vaccine in humans for the first time. Blood drawn at visit V03 was used as the baseline sample for immunogenicity testing. Genomic DNA for TCRB sequencing was extracted from EDTA blood using the DNeasy Blood and Tissue Kit. Points on this clone: The clone's antigen remains unknown. No qualities accompany the bases; no much larger clone lies one base away.

The chain uses TRBV4-3 and TRBJ2-7, and TRBD1 matches 10 of the central bases. The TCR comes from a woman aged 18-29 years with glioma. Some clones in this sample may be carry-over from other donors' samples. Material: peripheral blood mononuclear cells (PBMCs), obtained from a glioma patient treated with radiotherapy, temozolomide or both. The DNA sequence is given as TGCGCCAGCAGCCCAGTGGGACAGGGGAACGAGCAGTACTTC. This sequence encodes CASSPVGQGNEQYF.